The TCR beta chain under discussion was sequenced for a study of radiotherapy plus CTLA-4 blockade in lung cancer. Turning to the study itself: Patients showed objective responses in 15% to 20% of cases and disease control in roughly 34%. Overall study findings and caveats: Among blood TCR repertoires after radiotherapy plus ipilimumab, tumor-derived clones expanded. Dynamics of early blood T cell clones, together with interferon-beta, were reportedly the best predictors of response.

Libraries were prepared by immunoSEQ multiplex PCR; TCRdb keeps only in-frame clonotypes and omits some of them. The data contain about 110,000 clones, about four fifths of them seen just once; the ten biggest clones take up about 3.5%. Alongside CTLA-4 blockade with ipilimumab, patients with chemo-refractory metastatic non-small-cell lung cancer received focal radiation. Germline CDR1 and CDR2: SGHRS and YFSETQ. This CDR3 is 15 amino acids long. Trimming shortened V by 5 bases and J by 3 bases, and 15 bases separated the two germline ends. About this clone itself: What it recognizes is unknown.

Material: peripheral blood, obtained from a patient treated with radiotherapy plus ipilimumab. This receptor was taken from a human donor with non-small cell lung cancer that progressed on radiotherapy plus ipilimumab. Some clones in this sample may be carry-over from other donors' samples. This chain links TRBV5-1 with TRBJ2-1, with D hard to call. The CDR3 nucleotides read TGCGCCAGCAGGGATGCTGCCGCACACTACAATGAGCAGTTCTTC. It is translated as CASRDAAAHYNEQFF. The whole variable domain, remainder taken from reference TRBV5-1 and TRBJ2-1, is KAGVTQTPRYLIKTRGQQVTLSCSPISGHRSVSWYQQTPGQGLQFLFEYFSETQRNKGNFPGRFSGRQFSNSRSEMNVSTLELGDSALYLCASRDAAAHYNEQFFGPGTRLTVL.